What follows are 5 T cell receptor beta chains derived from one specimen sequenced in a study of T cell changes during pregnancy in multiple sclerosis. Profiling relied on immunoSEQ multiplex PCR, and the TCRdb table lists in-frame clones only, not all of them. The sample shows about 45,000 clones, approximately 90% of them seen only once. The starting material was CD8+ T cells from peripheral blood mononuclear cells, obtained in the second trimester of pregnancy. The receptors here all came from a female donor with multiple sclerosis, enrolled in a pregnancy study.

This CDR3 reads CASSSDRHYGYTF. The CDR3 bases are TGTGCCAGTAGCTCGGACAGACACTATGGCTACACCTTC. The chain employs TRBV19 and TRBJ1-2; a weak D match, TRBD1 (6 bases). Germline V gene lookup returns CDR1 LNHDA and CDR2 SQIVND (reference sequence). The CDR3 sequence is 13 residues long. Trimming shortened V by 6 bases and J by 3 bases, and 11 bases separated the two germline ends. Complete variable domain (other parts from reference TRBV19 and TRBJ1-2): DGGITQSPKYLFRKEGQNVTLSCEQNLNHDAMYWYRQDPGQGLRLIYYSQIVNDFQKGDIAEGYSVSREKKESFPLTVTSAQKNPTAFYLCASSSDRHYGYTFGSGTRLTVV.

This clone has only one observation. This rearrangement joins TRBV7-9 to TRBJ2-3; 12 bases fit TRBD2. V gave up 6 bases and J gave up 0 bases; unmatched junction bases: 4. CDR3 length equals 16 residues. Germline loops: CDR1 SEHNR, CDR2 FQNEAQ (reference sequence). CDR3 region: CASRLGLAGSTDTQYF. The CDR3 nucleotides read TGTGCCAGCAGGCTAGGACTAGCGGGGAGCACAGATACGCAGTATTTT. Full variable domain (outside the CDR3, taken from reference TRBV7-9 and TRBJ2-3): DTGVSQNPRHKITKRGQNVTFRCDPISEHNRLYWYRQTLGQGPEFLTYFQNEAQLEKSRLLSDRFSAERPKGSFSTLEIQRTEQGDSAMYLCASRLGLAGSTDTQYFGPGTRLTVL.

V gene TRBV7-6 combines with J gene TRBJ2-5; D possibly corresponds to TRBD2 (5 bases). The CDR3 sequence is 13 residues long. Germline V gene data show CDR1 as SGHVS and CDR2 as FNYEAQ. V was clipped by 10 bases and J by 5 bases, with 17 bases between them. CDR3 in amino acids: CATVEEWSETQYF. Here the CDR3 DNA reads TGTGCCACCGTGGAGGAGTGGTCGGAGACCCAGTACTTC.

The chain carries TRBV11-2 and TRBJ2-7; no reliable D call. Looked up from germline, CDR1 is SGHAT and CDR2 is FQNNGV. The CDR3 has 11 amino acids. V lost 3 bases and J 6 bases, leaving 6 bases between the germline ends. The CDR3 is CASSFLLEQYF. The CDR3 nucleotides read TGTGCCAGCAGCTTCCTCCTCGAGCAGTACTTC.

The chain uses TRBV6-5 and TRBJ1-2, with D perhaps matching TRBD1 (5 bases). The germline V and J ends were trimmed by 0 bases and 6 bases, with 17 bases remaining between them. This CDR3 has 16 residues. Looked up from germline, CDR1 is MNHEY and CDR2 is SVGAGI. This CDR3 is CASSYSQQGILDGYTF. CDR3 DNA: TGTGCCAGCAGTTACTCGCAGCAGGGAATACTGGATGGCTACACCTTC.